The sequence of this T cell receptor beta chain was determined in a study of shared clonotypes between healthy human individuals. The V and J ends lost 4 bases and 8 bases respectively, with 14 bases between them. The CDR3 has 13 amino acids. CDR1 is SGHDT, CDR2 YYEEEE, per germline. TCRdb's copy holds only in-frame clones and misses some; the assay was immunoSEQ multiplex PCR. The sample lists 900,000 to 1,200,000 clones; 75% to 80% were seen once. V and J are TRBV5-6 and TRBJ2-3; D not resolved. This sequence originates from a man aged 18 to 29 in good health. Some clones in this sample may be carry-over from other donors' samples. Source material: memory CD4+ T cells from PBMCs. As for subset: CD45RA-negative fraction. The DNA of the CDR3 is TGTGCCAGCAGCCCTGGAAGGCAAGGTACGCAGTATTTT. Its translation is CASSPGRQGTQYF. Full variable domain (missing parts from reference TRBV5-6 and TRBJ2-3): DAGVTQSPTHLIKTRGQQVTLRCSPKSGHDTVSWYQQALGQGPQFIFQYYEEEERQRGNFPDRFSGHQFPNYSSELNVNALLLGDSALYLCASSPGRQGTQYFGPGTRLTVL.